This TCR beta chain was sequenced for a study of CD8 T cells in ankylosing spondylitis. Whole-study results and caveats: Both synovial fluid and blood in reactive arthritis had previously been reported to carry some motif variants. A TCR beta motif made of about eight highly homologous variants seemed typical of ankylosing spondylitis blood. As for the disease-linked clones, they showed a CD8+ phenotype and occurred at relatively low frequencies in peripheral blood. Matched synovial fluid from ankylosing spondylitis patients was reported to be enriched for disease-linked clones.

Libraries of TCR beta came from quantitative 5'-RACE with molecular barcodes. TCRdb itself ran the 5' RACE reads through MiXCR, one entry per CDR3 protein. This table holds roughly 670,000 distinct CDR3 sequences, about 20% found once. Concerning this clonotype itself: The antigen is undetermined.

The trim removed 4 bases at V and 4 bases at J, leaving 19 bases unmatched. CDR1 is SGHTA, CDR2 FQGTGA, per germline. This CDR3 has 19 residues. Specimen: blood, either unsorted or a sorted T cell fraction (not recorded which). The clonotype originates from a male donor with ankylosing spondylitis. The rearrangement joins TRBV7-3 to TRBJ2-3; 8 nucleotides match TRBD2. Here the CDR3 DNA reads TGTGCCAGCAGCTCCCCCGGGGTAGCGGGACCCCTTGGGGCAGATACGCAGTATTTT. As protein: CASSSPGVAGPLGADTQYF.